These T cell receptor beta chains were read from a single sample in a study of shared clonotypes between healthy human individuals. TCRdb's copy holds only in-frame clones and misses some; the assay was immunoSEQ multiplex PCR. In the table there are about 700,000 clones, around 74% of which are singletons. Sequencing was done on a sample of memory CD4+ T cells sorted from blood. The receptors were sampled from a woman in her thirties in good health. Both conserved end residues are part of each CDR3. The order of the fields is clone size, D gene, J gene, V gene, CDR3 DNA, CDR3 protein. The D gene is left open where the match is weak. Size is stated for part of the rows, as once, few or many counts, or as a class when the clone is expanded.

NA	NA	TRBJ2-1	TRBV5-4	TGTGCCAGCAGCTTCTACAATGAGCAGTTCTTC	CASSFYNEQFF
NA	TRBD2	TRBJ2-3	TRBV11-2	TGTGCCAGCAGCTTAGAAAGGACTAGACGAGATACGCAGTATTTT	CASSLERTRRDTQYF
NA	NA	TRBJ1-2	TRBV27	TGTGCCAGCAGGAGAACTGGAGAGGGCAACTATGGCTACACCTTC	CASRRTGEGNYGYTF
NA	TRBD1	TRBJ2-2	TRBV29-1	TGCAGCGTTGGCCGGCAGGGGGACACCGGGGAGCTGTTTTTT	CSVGRQGDTGELFF
NA	NA	TRBJ2-3	TRBV18	TGTGCCAGCTCAGACAGCGGAGGCACAGATACGCAGTATTTT	CASSDSGGTDTQYF
NA	NA	TRBJ1-1	TRBV1	TGCACCAGCACCGATCCCAGGGGCCGTGTCGATGAAGCTTTCTTT	CTSTDPRGRVDEAFF
NA	TRBD1	TRBJ2-6	TRBV6-1	TGTGCCAGCCGGGCAGGGGGCTCTGGGGCCAACGTCCTGACTTTC	CASRAGGSGANVLTF
NA	NA	TRBJ2-5	TRBV10-2	TGCGCCGGGGGAGAACAGGGTCCGACAGTTGGGACCCAGTACTTC	CAGGEQGPTVGTQYF
NA	NA	TRBJ2-7	TRBV2	TGTGCCAGCAGTGAATTTGATACGTCCTACGAGCAGTACTTC	CASSEFDTSYEQYF
NA	NA	TRBJ2-1	TRBV5-1	TGCGCCAGCAGTGTAGATATCAGCTCATACAATGAGCAGTTCTTC	CASSVDISSYNEQFF
NA	NA	TRBJ1-2	TRBV5-5	TGTGCCAGCAGGGCCCAGGGTTTTGGTATAGGCGGCTACACCTTC	CASRAQGFGIGGYTF
NA	NA	TRBJ2-2	TRBV5-1	TGCGCCAGCAGCGGAGGAACGTCCTACGGCGGGGAGCTGTTTTTT	CASSGGTSYGGELFF
NA	TRBD1	TRBJ1-1	TRBV6-5	TGTGCCAGCAGTACAGGACAGGGACTCACTGAAGCTTTCTTT	CASSTGQGLTEAFF
NA	NA	TRBJ1-5	TRBV30	TGTGCCTGGAGTGTATGGAGCAATCAGCCCCAGCATTTT	CAWSVWSNQPQHF
few	TRBD2	TRBJ2-5	TRBV7-9	TGTGCCAGCAGCCTGGCCCTAGCGGGAGTGGGGGAGACCCAGTACTTC	CASSLALAGVGETQYF
few	TRBD1	TRBJ1-5	TRBV2	TGTGCCAGCAAATGGACAGGGGTTGATGGCAATCAGCCCCAGCATTTT	CASKWTGVDGNQPQHF
NA	NA	TRBJ1-4	TRBV5-1	TGCGCCAGCAGCCAGGGACACGGTAATGAAAAACTGTTTTTT	CASSQGHGNEKLFF
NA	TRBD2	TRBJ2-1	TRBV7-9	TGTGCCAGCAGCCCCGCAGCGGGAGGTTACAATGAGCAGTTCTTC	CASSPAAGGYNEQFF
once	TRBD1	TRBJ2-3	TRBV7-8	TGTGCCAGCAGCCTTACAGGGGGCCCTCTCACAGATACGCAGTATTTT	CASSLTGGPLTDTQYF
NA	NA	TRBJ1-2	TRBV27	TGTGCCAGCAGTTTAGCCGGGCTCCACTATGGCTACACCTTC	CASSLAGLHYGYTF
NA	NA	TRBJ1-1	TRBV18	TGTGCCAGCTCACCACAATATCCAGGAATTCAGGACACTGAAGCTTTCTTT	CASSPQYPGIQDTEAFF
NA	TRBD1	TRBJ2-1	TRBV20-1	TGCAGTGCTAGAGAAGGACAGGGACAGTTCTTC	CSAREGQGQFF
many	NA	TRBJ2-5	TRBV7-2	TGTGCCAGCAGCGGACGGGAGTGGATCCCCCAAGAGACCCAGTACTTC	CASSGREWIPQETQYF
NA	NA	TRBJ1-1	TRBV11-2	TGTGCCAGCAGCTACAAGACAGGTTTTGGGGTCGCTGAAGCTTTCTTT	CASSYKTGFGVAEAFF
few	NA	TRBJ2-7	TRBV2	TGTGCCAGCAGTGTAGAGGGGCCCTACGAGCAGTACTTC	CASSVEGPYEQYF
NA	NA	TRBJ1-4	TRBV29-1	TGCAGCGTTCTGTGGCAGTTTAATGAAAAACTGTTTTTT	CSVLWQFNEKLFF
few	TRBD2	TRBJ2-3	TRBV10-1	TGCGCCAGCAGTGAGTCGGGAGGGCCCACAGATACGCAGTATTTT	CASSESGGPTDTQYF
NA	NA	TRBJ2-7	TRBV6-6	TGTGCCAGCAGTTCCGGGACCCGCTCCTACGAGCAGTACTTC	CASSSGTRSYEQYF
NA	NA	TRBJ2-3	TRBV5-1	TGCGCCAGCAGCACGGAAAAATCCACAGATACGCAGTATTTT	CASSTEKSTDTQYF
few	TRBD2	TRBJ2-7	TRBV2	TGTGCCAGCAGTGAACGCGGGAGTAACTACGAGCAGTACTTC	CASSERGSNYEQYF
NA	NA	TRBJ2-7	TRBV2	TGTGCCAGCAGCCCGGGACGGCAAACGGCTTGGGAGCAGTACTTC	CASSPGRQTAWEQYF
NA	NA	TRBJ1-3	TRBV5-1	TGCGCCAGCAGCTCCGTGGGGACAATTGCCGGAAACACCATATATTTT	CASSSVGTIAGNTIYF
few	NA	TRBJ1-2	TRBV5-1	TGCGCCAACGACGCGACAGTCACTAACTATGGCTACACCTTC	CANDATVTNYGYTF
NA	NA	TRBJ2-2	TRBV7-6	TGTGCCAGCAGCTTAAACGGGGAGCTGTTTTTT	CASSLNGELFF
NA	TRBD2	TRBJ2-2	TRBV9	TGTGCCAGCAGCGTTCACTCTTGGGGTAGCGGGAGGGGCGGGGAGCTGTTTTTT	CASSVHSWGSGRGGELFF
NA	NA	TRBJ1-1	TRBV11-2	TGTGCCAGCAGCTCCGGGAGGGCTTTCTTT	CASSSGRAFF
NA	NA	TRBJ2-7	TRBV19	TGTGCCAGTAGTATAGGCCCTTCTTCCGACGAGCAGTACTTC	CASSIGPSSDEQYF
few	TRBD2	TRBJ2-5	TRBV9	TGTGCCAGCAGCGTAGGTTCAGCGGGAGTGGCGGAGACCCAGTACTTC	CASSVGSAGVAETQYF
few	TRBD1	TRBJ1-2	TRBV5-8	TGTGCCAGCAGCTTACCTAGGACAGGAGGGAACTATGGCTACACCTTC	CASSLPRTGGNYGYTF